This TCR beta chain was profiled in a study of TIL therapy for anti-PD-1-resistant metastatic lung cancer. Sequencing used immunoSEQ v3. Only in-frame clones appear in the TCRdb table, and some are missing; sequencing was by immunoSEQ multiplex PCR. The sample has approximately 27,000 clones; about two thirds are singletons. This sample's time point: pre-treatment sample, taken before nivolumab and TIL therapy. Pleural nodules or supraclavicular lymph nodes made up most of the excised metastases sampled. Germline-derived CDR1 and CDR2 are WSHSY and SAAADI. The CDR3 consists of 15 residues. Trimming shortened V by 3 bases and J by 1 base, and 13 bases separated the two germline ends.

This clonotype originated in a person between 30 and 79 years old with non-small cell lung cancer. V usage is TRBV10-2 and J usage is TRBJ2-7; D is undetermined. The sequencing here drew on tumor tissue, taken at baseline. The CDR3 sequence: CASSDLVSWSYEQYF. In DNA form, the CDR3 reads TGCGCCAGCAGTGACTTGGTCAGCTGGTCCTACGAGCAGTACTTC.